The clone carrying this TCR beta chain was seen ten or more times. Noted time point: pre-sensitization, week 0. The sample's treatment: therapeutic diphenylcyclopropenone sensitization with weekly scalp DPC. Suited to DPC and affected by alopecia, the donors ranged from 18 to 70 years old. This sample stems from a study of human T cells and chemical hapten exposure. Study in general: During the roughly 24-week study period, patients had diphenylcyclopropenone applied to the scalp every week. Read at 6 days, the patch tests placed 0.01% DPC on the upper back.

As the library was built, unique molecular identifiers were attached to individual cDNA molecules. TCRdb reanalysed the RACE reads using MiXCR and keeps one entry per CDR3 protein. The sample yields 200,000 to 300,000 distinct CDR3 sequences, 8.6% seen once. V dropped 6 bases and J dropped 5; count of bases not matched to a gene: 7. The germline V gene has CDR1 MNHEY and CDR2 SVGAGI. The CDR3 loop spans 14 amino acids. This rearrangement joins TRBV6-5 to TRBJ1-1; TRBD1 aligns across 9 bases. Sequencing used whole blood, obtained in connection with sensitization to the hapten diphenylcyclopropenone (DPC). The TCR originated in a woman in her forties with alopecia areata. Some clones in this sample may be carry-over from other donors' samples. CDR3 in DNA: TGTGCCAGCAGAACGACAGGGGGTGCGACTGAAGCTTTCTTT. It specifies CASRTTGGATEAFF.